This record covers a single TCR beta chain. Data came from immunoSEQ multiplex PCR; TCRdb stores just in-frame clones and leaves some out. The data hold more than 75,000 clones, with around 80% observed a single time. The sample is drawn from a study of blood T cell repertoires in COVID-19. Study as a whole: Samples representing acute and convalescent COVID-19 were sourced from the United States, Italy and Spain. PBMCs, B-cell-depleted T cells, or T cells provided the cDNA or gDNA that made up the material.

V lost 0 bases and J 1 base, leaving 11 bases between the germline ends. Germline CDR1 and CDR2: SGHTS and YDEGEE. This CDR3 is built from 15 residues. What was sequenced was peripheral blood. The chain carries TRBV5-8 and TRBJ2-7; tentatively, D is TRBD2 (6 bases). The sequence was obtained from a human donor in a cohort sampled during active COVID-19. This CDR3 is CASSLAGVSSYEQYF. CDR3 DNA: TGTGCCAGCAGCTTGGCGGGGGTATCGTCCTACGAGCAGTACTTC.